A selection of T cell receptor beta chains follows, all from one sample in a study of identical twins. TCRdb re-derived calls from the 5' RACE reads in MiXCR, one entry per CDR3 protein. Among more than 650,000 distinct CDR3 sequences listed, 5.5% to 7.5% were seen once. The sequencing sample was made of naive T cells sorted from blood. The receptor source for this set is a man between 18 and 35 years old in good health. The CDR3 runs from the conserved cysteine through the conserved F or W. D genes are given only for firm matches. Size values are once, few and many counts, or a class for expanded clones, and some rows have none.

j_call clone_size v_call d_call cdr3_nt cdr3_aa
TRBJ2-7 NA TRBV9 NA TGTGCCAGCAGCGTAGGCCCAACTGAGACTAACTCCTACGAGCAGTACTTC CASSVGPTETNSYEQYF
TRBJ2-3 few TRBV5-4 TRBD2 TGTGCCAGCAGCTTGGCCGGGGGGGCGGAGCAGTATTTT CASSLAGGAEQYF
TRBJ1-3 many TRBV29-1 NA TGCAGCGTTGAAAAGAATACTGGAAACACCATATATTTT CSVEKNTGNTIYF
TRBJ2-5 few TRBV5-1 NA TGCGCCAGCAGCTTGTCAGGACAACGGAGGACCCAGTACTTC CASSLSGQRRTQYF
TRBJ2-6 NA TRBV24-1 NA TGTGCCACCAGTGATCCAAGGGCTGGGGCCAACGTCCTGACTTTC CATSDPRAGANVLTF
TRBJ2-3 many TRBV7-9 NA TGTGCCAGCAGCTTAATAGGACGTTTTGCAGATACGCAGTATTTT CASSLIGRFADTQYF
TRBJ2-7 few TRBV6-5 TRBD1 TGTGCCAGCAGTTACTCGGGGACAGGGTTGACCTACGAGCAGTACTTC CASSYSGTGLTYEQYF
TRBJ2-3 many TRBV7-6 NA TGTGCCAGCAGCGTAACTAGTGTCGCCGCAGATACGCAGTATTTT CASSVTSVAADTQYF
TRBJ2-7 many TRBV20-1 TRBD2 TGCAGTGCTCAGGGACTAGCGGGAATCAACGAGCAGTACTTC CSAQGLAGINEQYF
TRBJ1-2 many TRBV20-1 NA TGCAGTGCTAGAGGGACGGGGGGTACCGATGGCTACACCTTC CSARGTGGTDGYTF
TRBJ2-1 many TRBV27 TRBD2 TGTGCCAGCAGTTTACGGGGGAGGGCCAGGGATGAGCAGTTCTTC CASSLRGRARDEQFF
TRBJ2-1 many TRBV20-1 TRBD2 TGCAGTGCTAGTAAAATGGGGACTACCTACAATGAGCAGTTCTTC CSASKMGTTYNEQFF
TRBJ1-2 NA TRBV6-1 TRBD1 TGTGCCAGCAGTCCCAGGACAGGGCAAGGCTACACCTTC CASSPRTGQGYTF
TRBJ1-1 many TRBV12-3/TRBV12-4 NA TGTGCCAGCAGTTTTGCTACTGAAGCTTTCTTT CASSFATEAFF
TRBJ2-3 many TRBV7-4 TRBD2 TGTGCCAGCAGCTTACTCTGGATACCGGGACTAGCGGGAGGGCCCCAGACAGATACGCAGTATTTT CASSLLWIPGLAGGPQTDTQYF
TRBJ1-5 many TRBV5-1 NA TGCGCCAGCAGCTTGGTTGGAGGGAGTCAGCCCCAGCATTTT CASSLVGGSQPQHF
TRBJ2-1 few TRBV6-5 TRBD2 TGTGCCAGCAGTTCCATCCTAGCGGGACTTGGTAGCTCCTACAATGAGCAGTTCTTC CASSSILAGLGSSYNEQFF
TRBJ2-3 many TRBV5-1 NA TGCGCCAGCACCGGGACAGATACGCAGTATTTT CASTGTDTQYF
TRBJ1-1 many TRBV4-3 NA TGCGCCAGCAGCCAAGATTCCAGGGGTCGGGACACTGAAGCTTTCTTT CASSQDSRGRDTEAFF
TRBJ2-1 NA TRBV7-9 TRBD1 TGTGCCAGCAGCTTAACGTCACAGGGGGAGAGCAACGGGTTCTTC CASSLTSQGESNGFF
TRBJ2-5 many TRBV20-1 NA TGCAGTGCTTCCGAGGTGGGCGTCCAAGAGACCCAGTACTTC CSASEVGVQETQYF
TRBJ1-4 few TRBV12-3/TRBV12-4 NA TGTGCCAGTGCCCTTTTGGGAACTAATGAAAAACTGTTTTTT CASALLGTNEKLFF
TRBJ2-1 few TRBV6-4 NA TGTGCCAGCAGTGGAGGGGGTGAGCAGTTCTTC CASSGGGEQFF
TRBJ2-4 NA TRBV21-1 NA TGTGCCAGCAGTGACAGGGGGTGTGTCAAAAACATTCAGTACTTC CASSDRGCVKNIQYF
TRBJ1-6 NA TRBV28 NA TGTGCCAGCACCCTACCGAGCGGTGGGTTCGGTAATTCACCCCTCCACTTT CASTLPSGGFGNSPLHF
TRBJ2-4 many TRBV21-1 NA TGTGCCAGCAGAGAGGTCGCCAAAAACATTCAGTACTTC CASREVAKNIQYF
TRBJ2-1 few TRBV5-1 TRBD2 TGCGCCAGCAGCCGGTTTAGCGGGGGGGCCCTCAATGAGCAGTTCTTC CASSRFSGGALNEQFF
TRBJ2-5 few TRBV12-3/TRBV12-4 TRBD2 TGTGCCAGCAGTTTAGAGCTAGAATTCCTAGCGGGAGTGCGGCCCGACCACCAAGAGACCCAGTACTTC CASSLELEFLAGVRPDHQETQYF
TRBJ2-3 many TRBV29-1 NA TGCAGCGTTTTTCGGACCTGGTACTATTTT CSVFRTWYYF
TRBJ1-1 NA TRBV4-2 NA TGTGCCAGCAGCCAAGAGTGGGTCAGCCTCCAAGGGGACACTGAAGCTTTCTTT CASSQEWVSLQGDTEAFF
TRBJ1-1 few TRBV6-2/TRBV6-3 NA TGTGCCAGCAGTTACTATCCAGGGTCCATGAACACTGAAGCTTTCTTT CASSYYPGSMNTEAFF
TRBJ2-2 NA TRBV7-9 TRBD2 TGTGCCAGCAGCTTTCTAGCGGGTAACACCGGGGAGCTGTTTTTT CASSFLAGNTGELFF
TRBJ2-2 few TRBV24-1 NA TGTGCCACCAGTGATCGAAGGCGAAGAGCCGGGGAGCTGTTTTTT CATSDRRRRAGELFF
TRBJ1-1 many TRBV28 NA TGTGCCAGCAGTCGGCCCCTCGGAAACACTGAAGCTTCCTTT CASSRPLGNTEASF
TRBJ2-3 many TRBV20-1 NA TGCAGTGCTAGAGATATGACAGATACGCAGTATTTT CSARDMTDTQYF
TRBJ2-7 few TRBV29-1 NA TGCAGCGTTGAAGATCCCCTCCTACGGGCCGAGCAGTACTTC CSVEDPLLRAEQYF
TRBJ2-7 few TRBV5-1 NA TGCGCCAGCAGACCCGGTAACGGCCGCTCCTACGAGCAGTACTTC CASRPGNGRSYEQYF
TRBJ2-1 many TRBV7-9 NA TGTGCCAGCAGCAGGGACGTAACGAGGAATGAGCAGTTCTTC CASSRDVTRNEQFF
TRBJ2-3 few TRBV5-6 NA TGTGCCAGCAGCGCGCGGGGGCATACGCAGTATTTT CASSARGHTQYF
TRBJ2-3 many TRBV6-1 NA TGTGCCAGCACCGCCCTTAGCGGAGTGGGTACAGATACGCAGTATTTT CASTALSGVGTDTQYF
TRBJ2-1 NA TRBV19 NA TGTGCCAGTAGTATAGTAGACCTCGGGAACCCCCTGGGATCCTACAATGAGCAGTTCTTC CASSIVDLGNPLGSYNEQFF
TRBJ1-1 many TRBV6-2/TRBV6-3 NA TGTGCCAGCAGTTACGTACAGGGTTCTCCCATGAACACTGAAGCTTTCTTT CASSYVQGSPMNTEAFF
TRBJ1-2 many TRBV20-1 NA TGCAGTGCTAGGTTGGAGAGGCACTATGGCTACACCTTC CSARLERHYGYTF
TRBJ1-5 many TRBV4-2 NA TGTGCCAGCAGCCAAGACTTGGGCAATCAGCCCCAGCATTTT CASSQDLGNQPQHF
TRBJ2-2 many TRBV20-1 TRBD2 TGCAGTGCAGCGGGACTAAGAACCGGGGAGCTGTTTTTT CSAAGLRTGELFF
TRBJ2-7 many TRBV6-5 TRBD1 TGTGCCAGCAGTTCCCCAGGACAGGGTGGGTACTTC CASSSPGQGGYF
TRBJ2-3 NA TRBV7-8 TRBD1 TGTGCCAGCAGCTTAGCTGGGGGACAGGGGGGCCCCACAGATACGCAGTATTTT CASSLAGGQGGPTDTQYF